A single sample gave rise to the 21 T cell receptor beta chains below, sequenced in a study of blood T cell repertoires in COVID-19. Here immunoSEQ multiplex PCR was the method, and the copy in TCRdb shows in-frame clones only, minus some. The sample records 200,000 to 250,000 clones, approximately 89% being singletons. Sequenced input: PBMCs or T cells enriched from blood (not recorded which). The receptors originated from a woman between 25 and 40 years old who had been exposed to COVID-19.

CDR3 nucleotide sequence: TGTGCCAGCAGCCCCCTACAGGGATCGAACACCGGGGAGCTGTTTTTT. Its protein product is CASSPLQGSNTGELFF. The V gene is TRBV7-9, the J gene TRBJ2-2; perhaps TRBD1 as D (6 bases). The CDR3 consists of 16 residues. Germline V gives CDR1 SEHNR, CDR2 FQNEAQ (reference sequence). V was cut by 5 bases and J by 0 bases, with 13 bases left in between.

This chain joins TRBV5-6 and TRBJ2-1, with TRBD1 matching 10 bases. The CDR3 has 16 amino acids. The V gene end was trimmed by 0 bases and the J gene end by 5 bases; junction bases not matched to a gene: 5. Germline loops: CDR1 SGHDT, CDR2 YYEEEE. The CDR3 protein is CASSLELGTGDNEQFF. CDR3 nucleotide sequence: TGTGCCAGCAGCTTGGAACTTGGGACAGGGGACAATGAGCAGTTCTTC.

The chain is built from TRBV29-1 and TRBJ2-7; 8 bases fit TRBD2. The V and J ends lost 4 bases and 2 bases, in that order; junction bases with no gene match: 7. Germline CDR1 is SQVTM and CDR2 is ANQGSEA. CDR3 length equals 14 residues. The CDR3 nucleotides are TGCAGCGTTGCGACTAGCGAGAGAGCCTACGAGCAGTACTTC. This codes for CSVATSERAYEQYF.

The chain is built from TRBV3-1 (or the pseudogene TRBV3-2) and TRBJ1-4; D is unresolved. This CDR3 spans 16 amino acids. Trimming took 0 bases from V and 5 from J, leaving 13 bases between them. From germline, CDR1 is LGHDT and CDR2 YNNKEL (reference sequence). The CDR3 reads CASSQDIPQTNEKLFF. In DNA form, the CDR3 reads TGTGCCAGCAGCCAAGATATCCCACAGACCAATGAAAAACTGTTTTTT.

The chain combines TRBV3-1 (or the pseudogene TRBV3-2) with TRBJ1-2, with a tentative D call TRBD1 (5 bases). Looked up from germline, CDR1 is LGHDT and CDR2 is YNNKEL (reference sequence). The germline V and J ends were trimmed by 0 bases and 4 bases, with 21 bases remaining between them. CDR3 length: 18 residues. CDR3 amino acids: CASSQDHRRASPPYGYTF. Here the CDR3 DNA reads TGTGCCAGCAGCCAAGATCATCGCAGGGCCTCTCCCCCCTATGGCTACACCTTC.

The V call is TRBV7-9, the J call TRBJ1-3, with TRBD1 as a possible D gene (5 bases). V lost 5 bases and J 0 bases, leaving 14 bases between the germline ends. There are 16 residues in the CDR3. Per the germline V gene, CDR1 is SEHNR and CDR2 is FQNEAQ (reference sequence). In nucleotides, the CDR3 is TGTGCCAGCAGCCCGGGGACTTGGAGCTCTGGAAACACCATATATTTT. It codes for CASSPGTWSSGNTIYF.

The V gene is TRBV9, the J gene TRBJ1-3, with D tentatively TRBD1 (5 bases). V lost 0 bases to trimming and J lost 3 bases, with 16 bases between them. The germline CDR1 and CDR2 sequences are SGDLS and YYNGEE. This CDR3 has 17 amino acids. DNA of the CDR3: TGTGCCAGCAGCGTAGGAGGAAAGGGGCTAGGTGGAAACACCATATATTTT. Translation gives CASSVGGKGLGGNTIYF.

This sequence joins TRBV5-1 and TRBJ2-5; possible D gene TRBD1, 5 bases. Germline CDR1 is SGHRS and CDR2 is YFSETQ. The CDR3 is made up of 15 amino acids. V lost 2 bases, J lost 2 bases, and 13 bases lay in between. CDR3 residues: CASSLGQANQETQYF. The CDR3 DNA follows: TGCGCCAGCAGCTTAGGACAAGCGAATCAAGAGACCCAGTACTTC.

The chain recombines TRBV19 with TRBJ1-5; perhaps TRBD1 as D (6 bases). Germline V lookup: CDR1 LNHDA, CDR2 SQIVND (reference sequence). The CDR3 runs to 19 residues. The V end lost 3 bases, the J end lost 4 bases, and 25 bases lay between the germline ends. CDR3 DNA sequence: TGTGCCAGTAGTATGGGAATACAGGGATCCGGGGGGAAAAATCAGCCCCAGCATTTT. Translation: CASSMGIQGSGGKNQPQHF.

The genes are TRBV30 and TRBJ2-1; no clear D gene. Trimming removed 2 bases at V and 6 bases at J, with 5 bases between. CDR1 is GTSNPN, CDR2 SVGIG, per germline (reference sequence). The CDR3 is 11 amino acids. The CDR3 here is CAWSRRNEQFF. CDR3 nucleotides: TGTGCCTGGAGTCGTCGCAATGAGCAGTTCTTC.

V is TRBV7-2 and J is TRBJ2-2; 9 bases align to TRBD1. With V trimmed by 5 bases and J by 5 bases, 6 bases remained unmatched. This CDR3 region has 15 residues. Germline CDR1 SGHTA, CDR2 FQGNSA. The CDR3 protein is CASSQGQGQTGELFF. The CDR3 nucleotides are TGTGCCAGCAGCCAGGGACAGGGTCAAACCGGGGAGCTGTTTTTT.

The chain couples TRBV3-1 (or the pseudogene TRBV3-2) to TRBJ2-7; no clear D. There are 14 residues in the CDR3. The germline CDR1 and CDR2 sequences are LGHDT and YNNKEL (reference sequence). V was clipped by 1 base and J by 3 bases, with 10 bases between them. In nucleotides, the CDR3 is TGTGCCAGCAGCCAAGGCAGACACCGCTACGAGCAGTACTTC. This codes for CASSQGRHRYEQYF.

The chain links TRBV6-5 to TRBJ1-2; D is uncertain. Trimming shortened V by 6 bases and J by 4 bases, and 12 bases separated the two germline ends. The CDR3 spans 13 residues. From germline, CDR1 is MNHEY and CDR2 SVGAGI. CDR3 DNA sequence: TGTGCCAGCAGCGACTGGCAGTCCTATGGCTACACCTTC. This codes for CASSDWQSYGYTF.

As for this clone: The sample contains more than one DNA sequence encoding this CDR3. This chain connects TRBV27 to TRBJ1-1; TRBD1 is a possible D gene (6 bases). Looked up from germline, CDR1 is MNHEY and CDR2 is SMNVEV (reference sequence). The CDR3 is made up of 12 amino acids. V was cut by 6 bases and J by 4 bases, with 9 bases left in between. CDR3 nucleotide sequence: TGTGCCAGCAGCCAAGGGGGCACTGAAGCTTTCTTT. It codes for CASSQGGTEAFF.

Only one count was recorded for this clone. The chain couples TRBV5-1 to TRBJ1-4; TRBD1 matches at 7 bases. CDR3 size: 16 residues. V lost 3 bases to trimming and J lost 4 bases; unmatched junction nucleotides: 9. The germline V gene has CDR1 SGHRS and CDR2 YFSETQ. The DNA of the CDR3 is TGCGCCAGCAGCTCATCGACAGGGAGTAATAATGAAAAACTGTTTTTT. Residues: CASSSSTGSNNEKLFF. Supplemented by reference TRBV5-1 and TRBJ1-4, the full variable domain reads KAGVTQTPRYLIKTRGQQVTLSCSPISGHRSVSWYQQTPGQGLQFLFEYFSETQRNKGNFPGRFSGRQFSNSRSEMNVSTLELGDSALYLCASSSSTGSNNEKLFFGSGTQLSVL.

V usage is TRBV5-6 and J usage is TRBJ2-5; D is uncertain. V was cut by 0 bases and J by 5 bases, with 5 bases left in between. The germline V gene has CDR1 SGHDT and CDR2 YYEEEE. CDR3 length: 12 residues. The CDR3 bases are TGTGCCAGCAGCTTGGTTAGCGAGACCCAGTACTTC. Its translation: CASSLVSETQYF. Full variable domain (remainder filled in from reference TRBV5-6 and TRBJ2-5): DAGVTQSPTHLIKTRGQQVTLRCSPKSGHDTVSWYQQALGQGPQFIFQYYEEEERQRGNFPDRFSGHQFPNYSSELNVNALLLGDSALYLCASSLVSETQYFGPGTRLLVL.

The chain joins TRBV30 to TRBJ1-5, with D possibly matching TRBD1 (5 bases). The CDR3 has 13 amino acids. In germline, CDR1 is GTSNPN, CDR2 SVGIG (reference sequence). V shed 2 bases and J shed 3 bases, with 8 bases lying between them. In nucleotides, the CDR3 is TGTGCCTGGAGTTCAGGGTTCAATCAGCCCCAGCATTTT. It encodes CAWSSGFNQPQHF.

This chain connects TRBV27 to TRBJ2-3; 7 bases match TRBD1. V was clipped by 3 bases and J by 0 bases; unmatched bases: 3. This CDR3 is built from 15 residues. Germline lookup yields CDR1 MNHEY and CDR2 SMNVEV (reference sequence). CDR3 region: CASSFTGVSTDTQYF. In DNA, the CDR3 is TGTGCCAGCAGTTTTACAGGGGTTAGCACAGATACGCAGTATTTT.

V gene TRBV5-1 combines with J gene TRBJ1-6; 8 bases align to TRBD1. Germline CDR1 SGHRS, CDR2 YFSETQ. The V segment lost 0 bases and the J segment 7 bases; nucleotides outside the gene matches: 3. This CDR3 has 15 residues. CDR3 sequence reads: CASSLGQGRNSPLHF. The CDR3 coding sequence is TGCGCCAGCAGCTTGGGACAGGGGCGAAATTCACCCCTCCACTTT.

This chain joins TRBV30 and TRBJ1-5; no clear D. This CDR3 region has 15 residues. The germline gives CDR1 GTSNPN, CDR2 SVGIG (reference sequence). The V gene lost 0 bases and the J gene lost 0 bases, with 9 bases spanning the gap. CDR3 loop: CAWSVLGFSNQPQHF. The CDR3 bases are TGTGCCTGGAGTGTACTAGGGTTTAGCAATCAGCCCCAGCATTTT.

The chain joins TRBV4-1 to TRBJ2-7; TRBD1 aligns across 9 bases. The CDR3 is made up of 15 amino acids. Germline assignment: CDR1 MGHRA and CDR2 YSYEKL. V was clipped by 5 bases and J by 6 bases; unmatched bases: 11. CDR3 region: CASSETGQGPSEQYF. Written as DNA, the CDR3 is TGCGCCAGCAGCGAGACTGGACAGGGGCCCTCCGAGCAGTACTTC.